The entry below gives a single TCR beta chain sequence along with its context. Its antigen is still unknown. The data were obtained in a study of vaccination and CD4 T cells after COVID-19. Study at large: Six men and four women formed the convalescents, two being Hispanic.

Described treatment: roughly ten-day PBMC culture with coronavirus spike peptide pools or control peptides (ViraFEST assay). Under the ViraFEST approach, antigen-specific T cells were expanded with peptide pools and TCRs subsequently sequenced. The authors isolated CD4+ T cells by negative selection after roughly 10 days of culture. The J segment lost 3 bases and the V segment lost 3 bases, leaving 0 bases of the junction unmatched. Germline lookup yields CDR1 KGHSH and CDR2 LQKENI. The CDR3 totals 13 residues. Researchers used the Oncomine TCR Beta short-read assay to sequence DNA from cultured CD4+ T cells. TCRdb re-analysed the PCR reads in MiXCR, keeping a single row per CDR3 protein. The data hold several thousand distinct CDR3 sequences, with 55% to 70% observed a single time.

The input for sequencing was cultured CD4+ T cells from blood, taken after SARS-CoV-2 vaccination. This chain connects TRBV18 to TRBJ1-1; 8 positions agree with TRBD1. The receptor's source is a human donor with COVID-19. This CDR3 is CASSPGQDTEAFF. The CDR3 region has the DNA TGTGCCAGCTCACCGGGACAGGACACTGAAGCTTTCTTT.